Sequencing of this T cell receptor beta chain was carried out in a study of T cells in Graves' hyperthyroidism and ophthalmopathy. This clonotype occurred a few times. Amplification targeted TCR beta CDR3 regions from RNA transcripts. A first-round RT-PCR of the TCR CDR3 used the HTBI primer set. In TCRdb, the multiplex PCR reads were re-called with MiXCR into one record per CDR3 protein. The profile shows roughly 840,000 distinct CDR3 sequences, about two fifths of them singletons. The CDR3 sequence is 19 residues long. Germline assignment: CDR1 LNHDA and CDR2 SQIVND (reference sequence). V was clipped by 3 bases and J by 4 bases; unmatched bases: 12.

The V and J genes are TRBV19 and TRBJ2-5; 15 bases are shared with TRBD2. The receptor was derived from a young man with Graves' hyperthyroidism. The sample comprised blood. CDR3 nucleotides: TGTGCCAGTAGTATCACCGGTGGACTAGCGGGGGGGCCAAGAGAGACCCAGTACTTC. It translates to CASSITGGLAGGPRETQYF.